This paragraph covers one TCR beta chain sequence. Trimming stripped 5 bases from V and 4 bases from J, with 10 bases between. The CDR3 consists of 13 residues. Germline lookup yields CDR1 SGHTA and CDR2 FQGTGA. This table comes from immunoSEQ multiplex PCR, and its TCRdb copy is limited to in-frame clones, with some not included. The data show some 64,000 clones, roughly 90% seen once. This sample is drawn from a study of T cell responses to AZD1222 COVID-19 vaccine. Whole-study context: Doses given second, at about 4 or about 12 weeks, were pooled.

This clonotype was obtained from an adult in good health. The material sequenced was peripheral blood, taken on day 0 of AZD1222 vaccination. The chain uses TRBV7-3 and TRBJ2-3, with D hard to call. CDR3 sequence (DNA): TGTGCCAGCAGCCCCCAACTCTCAGATACGCAGTATTTT. Translating gives CASSPQLSDTQYF.